A selection of T cell receptor beta chains follows, all from one sample in a study of regulatory T cells in long-lasting Graves disease. TCRdb used MiXCR to reprocess the multiplex PCR reads, holding one entry per CDR3 protein. The data show almost 450,000 distinct CDR3 sequences, 15% to 20% seen once. A further study also used this sample, focusing on T cells in Graves' hyperthyroidism and ophthalmopathy.

This sample comprised peripheral blood mononuclear cells (PBMCs), obtained at new diagnosis, from a patient treated with antithyroid drugs. Receptors were obtained from a woman between 25 and 40 years old with Graves disease. Each CDR3 is given without its conserved first and last residue. The order of the fields is CDR3 length, V gene, clone size, J gene, CDR3 protein. Size is stated for part of the rows, as once, few or many counts, or as a class when the clone is expanded.

CDR3 length: 13
V gene: TRBV20-1
clone size: many
J gene: TRBJ1-1
CDR3 protein: SASGQGLTSTEAF

CDR3 length: 12
V gene: TRBV6-5
clone size: few
J gene: TRBJ2-2
CDR3 protein: ASSWGLTTGELF

CDR3 length: 15
V gene: TRBV19
clone size: few
J gene: TRBJ1-3
CDR3 protein: ASRQGATKESGNTIY

CDR3 length: 15
V gene: TRBV6-2/TRBV6-3
clone size: .
J gene: TRBJ1-6
CDR3 protein: ASSYAYQGSYNSPLH

CDR3 length: 12
V gene: TRBV19
clone size: .
J gene: TRBJ1-5
CDR3 protein: ASSIYRVGQPQH

CDR3 length: 11
V gene: TRBV30
clone size: many
J gene: TRBJ2-1
CDR3 protein: AWSWGQYNEQF

CDR3 length: 12
V gene: TRBV30
clone size: many
J gene: TRBJ2-5
CDR3 protein: AWTFRWGIGTQY

CDR3 length: 14
V gene: TRBV27
clone size: .
J gene: TRBJ2-2
CDR3 protein: ASSLLGLAGGGELF

CDR3 length: 9
V gene: TRBV14
clone size: many
J gene: TRBJ1-2
CDR3 protein: ASGSNYGYT

CDR3 length: 14
V gene: TRBV3-1
clone size: many
J gene: TRBJ1-2
CDR3 protein: ASSPRDRGSPYGYT

CDR3 length: 12
V gene: TRBV19
clone size: few
J gene: TRBJ2-7
CDR3 protein: ASRTSGRSYEQY

CDR3 length: 14
V gene: TRBV10-3
clone size: many
J gene: TRBJ2-1
CDR3 protein: AISDILLAGGNEQF

CDR3 length: 11
V gene: TRBV28
clone size: many
J gene: TRBJ1-1
CDR3 protein: ASSLFESGEAF

CDR3 length: 12
V gene: TRBV28
clone size: many
J gene: TRBJ1-2
CDR3 protein: ASSIQGADYGYT

CDR3 length: 11
V gene: TRBV6-2/TRBV6-3
clone size: .
J gene: TRBJ1-2
CDR3 protein: ASSDQGDYGYT

CDR3 length: 14
V gene: TRBV27
clone size: few
J gene: TRBJ2-7
CDR3 protein: ASSLRSPPPEYEQY

CDR3 length: 15
V gene: TRBV29-1
clone size: many
J gene: TRBJ2-1
CDR3 protein: SVEPTTGTGRDNEQF

CDR3 length: 11
V gene: TRBV13
clone size: many
J gene: TRBJ2-7
CDR3 protein: ASSQGRNYEQY

CDR3 length: 12
V gene: TRBV24-1
clone size: few
J gene: TRBJ2-7
CDR3 protein: ATSEGGLSYEQY

CDR3 length: 13
V gene: TRBV7-8
clone size: .
J gene: TRBJ2-7
CDR3 protein: ASSLVQGISYEQY

CDR3 length: 12
V gene: TRBV6-1
clone size: .
J gene: TRBJ2-2
CDR3 protein: ASRTGRVTGELF

CDR3 length: 13
V gene: TRBV5-6
clone size: many
J gene: TRBJ2-2
CDR3 protein: ASSPSGRAAGELF

CDR3 length: 16
V gene: TRBV28
clone size: many
J gene: TRBJ2-7
CDR3 protein: ASSLESGTSGNSYEQY

CDR3 length: 14
V gene: TRBV18
clone size: few
J gene: TRBJ2-7
CDR3 protein: ASSPSRDRGRDEQY

CDR3 length: 11
V gene: TRBV12-3/TRBV12-4
clone size: many
J gene: TRBJ1-6
CDR3 protein: ASSFQGNSPLH

CDR3 length: 14
V gene: TRBV20-1
clone size: many
J gene: TRBJ2-3
CDR3 protein: SATGWVGRRSDTQY

CDR3 length: 17
V gene: TRBV9
clone size: few
J gene: TRBJ2-1
CDR3 protein: ASSPRLGLAGGKSNEQF

CDR3 length: 13
V gene: TRBV12-5
clone size: many
J gene: TRBJ2-5
CDR3 protein: ASGLYGGQQETQY

CDR3 length: 14
V gene: TRBV5-6
clone size: many
J gene: TRBJ1-5
CDR3 protein: ASSLAPGQGIMAQH

CDR3 length: 14
V gene: TRBV7-8
clone size: many
J gene: TRBJ2-1
CDR3 protein: ASSLAIQLRANEQF